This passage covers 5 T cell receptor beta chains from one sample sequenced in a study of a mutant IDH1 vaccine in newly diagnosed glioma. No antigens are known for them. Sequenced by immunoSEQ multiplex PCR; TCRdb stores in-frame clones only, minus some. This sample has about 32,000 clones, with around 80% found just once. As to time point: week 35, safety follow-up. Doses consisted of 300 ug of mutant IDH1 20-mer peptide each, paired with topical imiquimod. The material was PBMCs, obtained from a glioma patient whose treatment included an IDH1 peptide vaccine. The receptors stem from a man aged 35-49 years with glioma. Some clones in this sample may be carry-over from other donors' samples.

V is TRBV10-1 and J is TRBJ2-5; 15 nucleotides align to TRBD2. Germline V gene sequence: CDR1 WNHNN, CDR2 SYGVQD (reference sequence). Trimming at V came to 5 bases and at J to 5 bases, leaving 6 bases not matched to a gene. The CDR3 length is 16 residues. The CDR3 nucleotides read TGCGCCAGCAGTTCCGGGACTAGCGGGGGGCCCGAGACCCAGTACTTC. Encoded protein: CASSSGTSGGPETQYF.

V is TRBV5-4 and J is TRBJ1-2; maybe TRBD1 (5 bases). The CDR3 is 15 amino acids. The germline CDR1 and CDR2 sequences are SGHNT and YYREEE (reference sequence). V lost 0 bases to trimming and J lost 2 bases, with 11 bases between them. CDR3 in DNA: TGTGCCAGCAGCTTGGGGGGCCCGAACAACTATGGCTACACCTTC. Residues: CASSLGGPNNYGYTF.

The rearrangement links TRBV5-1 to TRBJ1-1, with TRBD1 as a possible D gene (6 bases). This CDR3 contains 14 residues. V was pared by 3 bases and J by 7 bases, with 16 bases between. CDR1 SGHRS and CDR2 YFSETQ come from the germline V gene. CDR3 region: CASSSVTGPGEAFF. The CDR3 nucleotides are TGCGCCAGCAGCTCTGTGACAGGACCCGGTGAAGCTTTCTTT.

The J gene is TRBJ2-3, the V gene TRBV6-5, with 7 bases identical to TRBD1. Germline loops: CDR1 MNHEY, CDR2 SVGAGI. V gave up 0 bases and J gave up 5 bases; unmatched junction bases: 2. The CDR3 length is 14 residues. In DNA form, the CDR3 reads TGTGCCAGCAGTTACTCTTACAGGGGAGATACGCAGTATTTT. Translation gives CASSYSYRGDTQYF.

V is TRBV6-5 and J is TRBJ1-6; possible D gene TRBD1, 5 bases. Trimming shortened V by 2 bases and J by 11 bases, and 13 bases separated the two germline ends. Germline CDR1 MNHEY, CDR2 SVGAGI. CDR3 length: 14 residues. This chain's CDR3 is CASSYGHKGTPLHF. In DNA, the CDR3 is TGTGCCAGCAGTTACGGACACAAAGGGACACCCCTCCACTTT.